This entry describes one TCR beta chain. Its antigen is still unknown. The record originates from a study of beta chain features in type 1 diabetes. Points from the study as a whole: There was a possibility that cDNA sequencing over-represented cells with high TCR expression. Amplification by PCR could prefer shorter templates, with the same effect in patients and controls. Type 1 diabetes patients showed a moderate but significant shortening of TCRB CDR3s in all four CD4+ subsets.

CD45RO/CCR7/CD25/CD127/CD95/CD27 sorting isolated CD4+ naive, central memory, regulatory and stem cell-like memory cells. All of the isolated RNA was reverse transcribed, so expressed TCRB transcripts were sequenced. Read counts averaged approximately 3.3 million for samples of naive, central memory and regulatory T cells. Some clones are missing from TCRdb's copy, which holds only in-frame ones; the method was immunoSEQ multiplex PCR. The repertoire includes about 700,000 clones, around an eighth of them detected once, and less than 0.025% sits in the top ten. The CDR3 loop spans 15 amino acids. CDR1 and CDR2 (germline): KGHSY, FQNENV. V was trimmed by 0 bases and J by 1 base, leaving 10 bases between them.

Sequencing used naive CD4+ T cells from blood. The J gene is TRBJ2-7, the V gene TRBV16; D is uncertain. This TCR was recovered from a man aged 18 to 30 with type 1 diabetes. CDR3 coding DNA: TGTGCCAGCAGCCAATCGTGGGTACAGTCCTACGAGCAGTACTTC. It specifies CASSQSWVQSYEQYF.